This TCR beta chain was obtained from a study of blood T cell repertoires in COVID-19. Study-level background: T cells, B-cell-depleted T cells, or PBMCs provided the cDNA or gDNA that served as material.

The CDR3 loop spans 16 amino acids. Germline assignment: CDR1 LGHDT and CDR2 YNNKEL (reference sequence). V lost 4 bases and J lost 5; bases outside the gene matches: 8. Assay used: immunoSEQ multiplex PCR; TCRdb lists only in-frame clones, some missing. The profile shows 250,000 to 350,000 clones, approximately 86% of them singletons. Source material: peripheral blood. The chain joins TRBV3-1 (or the pseudogene TRBV3-2) to TRBJ2-7; 13 bases agree with TRBD2. The clonotype originates from a woman aged 50 to 60 with active or convalescent COVID-19. The CDR3 DNA reads TGTGCCAGCAGCCCACTAGCGGGAGGGCCTACGGACGAGCAGTACTTC. It is translated as CASSPLAGGPTDEQYF.